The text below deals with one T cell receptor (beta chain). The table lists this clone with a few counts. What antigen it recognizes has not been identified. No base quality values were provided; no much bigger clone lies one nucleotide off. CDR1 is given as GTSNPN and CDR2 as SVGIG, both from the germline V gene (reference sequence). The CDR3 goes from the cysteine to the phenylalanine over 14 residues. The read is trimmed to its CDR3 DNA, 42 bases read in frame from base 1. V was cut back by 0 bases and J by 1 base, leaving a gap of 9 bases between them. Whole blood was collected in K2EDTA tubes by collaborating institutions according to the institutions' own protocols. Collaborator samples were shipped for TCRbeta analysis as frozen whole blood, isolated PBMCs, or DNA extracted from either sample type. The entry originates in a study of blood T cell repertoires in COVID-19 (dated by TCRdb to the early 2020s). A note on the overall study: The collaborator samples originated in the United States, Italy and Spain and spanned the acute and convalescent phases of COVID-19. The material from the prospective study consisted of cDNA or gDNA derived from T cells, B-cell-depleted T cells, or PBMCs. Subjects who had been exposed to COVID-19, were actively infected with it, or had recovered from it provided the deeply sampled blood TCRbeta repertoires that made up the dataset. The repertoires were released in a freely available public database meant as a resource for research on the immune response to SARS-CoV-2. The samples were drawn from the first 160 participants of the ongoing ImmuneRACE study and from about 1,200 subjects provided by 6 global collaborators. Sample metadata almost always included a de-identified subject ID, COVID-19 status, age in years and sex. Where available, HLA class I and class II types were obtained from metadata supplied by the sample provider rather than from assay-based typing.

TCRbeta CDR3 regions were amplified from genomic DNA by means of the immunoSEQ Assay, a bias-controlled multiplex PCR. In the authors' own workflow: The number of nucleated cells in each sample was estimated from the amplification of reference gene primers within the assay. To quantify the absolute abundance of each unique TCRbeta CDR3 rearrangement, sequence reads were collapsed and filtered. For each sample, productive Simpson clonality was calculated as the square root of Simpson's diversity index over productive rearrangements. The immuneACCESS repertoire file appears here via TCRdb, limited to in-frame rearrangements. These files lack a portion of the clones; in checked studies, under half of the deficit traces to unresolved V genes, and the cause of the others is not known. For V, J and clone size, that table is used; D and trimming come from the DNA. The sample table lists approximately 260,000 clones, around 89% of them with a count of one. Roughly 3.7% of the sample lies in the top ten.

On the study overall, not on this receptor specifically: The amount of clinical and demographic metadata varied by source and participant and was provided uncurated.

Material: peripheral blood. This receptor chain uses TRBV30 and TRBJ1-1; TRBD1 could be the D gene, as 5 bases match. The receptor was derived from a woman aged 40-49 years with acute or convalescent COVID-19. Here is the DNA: TGTGCCTGGAGTGTAACAGGATCGAACACTGAAGCTTTCTTT. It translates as CAWSVTGSNTEAFF.